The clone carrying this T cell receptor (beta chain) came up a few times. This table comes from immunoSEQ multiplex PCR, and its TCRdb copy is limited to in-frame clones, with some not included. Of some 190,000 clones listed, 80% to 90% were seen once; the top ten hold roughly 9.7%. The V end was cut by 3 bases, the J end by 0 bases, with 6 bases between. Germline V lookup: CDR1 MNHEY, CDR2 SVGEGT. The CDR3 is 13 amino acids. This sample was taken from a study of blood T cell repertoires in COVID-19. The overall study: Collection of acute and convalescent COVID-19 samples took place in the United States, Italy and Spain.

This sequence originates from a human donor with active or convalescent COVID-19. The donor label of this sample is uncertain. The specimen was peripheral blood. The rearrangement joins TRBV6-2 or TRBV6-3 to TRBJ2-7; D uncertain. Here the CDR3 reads CASSYLSSYEQYF. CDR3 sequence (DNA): TGTGCCAGCAGTTATCTCTCCTCCTACGAGCAGTACTTC.